These 21 T cell receptor beta chains originate from one sample sequenced in a study of T cells in Graves' hyperthyroidism and ophthalmopathy. The investigators amplified TCR beta CDR3 regions from RNA transcripts. Using the HTBI primer set, a first-round RT-PCR was run on the TCR CDR3. TCRdb independently ran MiXCR on the multiplex PCR reads; one entry per CDR3 protein. Of roughly 800,000 distinct CDR3 sequences listed, roughly 40% are singletons. Sequencing used blood. These TCRs come from a man between 18 and 29 years old with Graves' hyperthyroidism.

The CDR3 sequence: CASGSGQGAETQYF. The DNA for the CDR3 is TGCGCCAGCGGCTCCGGACAGGGGGCGGAGACCCAGTACTTC. J is TRBJ2-5 and V is TRBV5-1; 11 nucleotides agree with TRBD1. CDR1 and CDR2 from the germline V gene are SGHRS and YFSETQ. The CDR3 extends over 14 amino acids. The trim removed 7 bases at V and 5 bases at J, leaving 7 bases unmatched. The full variable domain, with the rest looked up from reference TRBV5-1 and TRBJ2-5, is KAGVTQTPRYLIKTRGQQVTLSCSPISGHRSVSWYQQTPGQGLQFLFEYFSETQRNKGNFPGRFSGRQFSNSRSEMNVSTLELGDSALYLCASGSGQGAETQYFGPGTRLLVL.

This clonotype was seen many times. V and J are TRBV7-2 and TRBJ2-7; D uncertain. This CDR3 comprises 14 residues. Germline values: CDR1 SGHTA, CDR2 FQGNSA. Trimming pared 6 bases from V and 5 bases from J, leaving 17 bases between. CDR3: CASSPLPLSHEQYF. The CDR3 DNA follows: TGTGCCAGCAGTCCACTTCCTCTATCCCACGAGCAGTACTTC.

This clonotype was detected many times. V is TRBV15 and J is TRBJ1-1; D not resolved. Germline V lookup: CDR1 LNHNV, CDR2 YYDKDF (reference sequence). The CDR3 totals 13 residues. The germline V and J ends were trimmed by 8 bases and 7 bases, with 17 bases remaining between them. Written as DNA, the CDR3 is TGTGCCACCGGGAGTGATGAACATGATGAAGCTTTCTTT. This gives the protein CATGSDEHDEAFF.

This clonotype has a single count. The chain is built from TRBV29-1 and TRBJ1-3, with D maybe TRBD1 (5 bases). CDR3 length: 16 residues. CDR1 SQVTM and CDR2 ANQGSEA come from the germline V gene. The V end was cut by 4 bases, the J end by 0 bases, with 16 bases between. For the CDR3, the DNA is TGCAGCGTTGCTGGCGGGGACGAGGGCTCTGGAAACACCATATATTTT. It translates to CSVAGGDEGSGNTIYF.

Worth noting for this clonotype: The junction does not match germline at one end; this may be a read error. The V call is TRBV2, the J call TRBJ1-6; D is undetermined. The CDR3 length is 14 residues. Looked up from germline, CDR1 is SNHLY and CDR2 is FYNNEI. The CDR3 loop reads CASREGHDNSPLHF. CDR3 nucleotide sequence: TGTGCCAGCAGGGAAGGTCACGATAATTCACCCCTCCACTTT.

This clonotype was counted at least ten times. The V and J genes are TRBV29-1 and TRBJ2-5; a weak D match, TRBD2 (6 bases). This CDR3 is built from 17 residues. In germline, CDR1 is SQVTM, CDR2 ANQGSEA. V gave up 2 bases and J gave up 5 bases, with 24 bases separating them. CDR3 in amino acids: CSVERGGSGPSWETQYF. CDR3 bases: TGCAGCGTTGAACGGGGAGGTAGCGGTCCTTCGTGGGAGACCCAGTACTTC.

This clonotype was counted at least ten times. The V call is TRBV7-9, the J call TRBJ2-5, with 7 bases aligning to TRBD2. The CDR3 covers 18 residues. Losses at the gene ends were 3 bases for V and 4 bases for J; bases not matched to a gene: 17. The germline CDR1 and CDR2 sequences are SEHNR and FQNEAQ (reference sequence). The CDR3, as DNA: TGTGCCAGCAGCTTCGAACTCCCCCAGGGAGGGGTTCGAGAGACCCAGTACTTC. Its translation is CASSFELPQGGVRETQYF.

This clonotype has only one observation. A junction end diverges from the germline sequence, so it may reflect a read error. V gene TRBV5-5 combines with J gene TRBJ1-1; D perhaps matches TRBD1 (5 bases). CDR1 and CDR2 from the germline V gene are SGHKS and YYEKEE (reference sequence). This CDR3 is built from 14 residues. The CDR3 DNA reads TGCGCCAGCAGCAGGGAGTTCGGGAACACTGAAGCTTTCTTT. It is translated as CASSREFGNTEAFF.

As DNA, the CDR3 is TGTGCCAGCAGCGTAGTAGGGGTCGAACCCTCTGGGGCCAACGTCCTGACTTTC. Encoded protein: CASSVVGVEPSGANVLTF. The chain employs TRBV9 and TRBJ2-6; TRBD1 is a possible D gene (5 bases). Trimming took off 0 bases at V and 0 bases at J, with 13 bases between the two ends. Germline V CDR1 and CDR2: SGDLS, YYNGEE. The CDR3 loop spans 18 amino acids.

This clonotype was seen more than once but under ten times. V is TRBV5-5 and J is TRBJ1-1; D gene uncertain. With 0 bases removed from V and 0 bases from J, the gap between germline ends came to 12 bases. The CDR3 is made up of 16 amino acids. In germline, CDR1 is SGHKS, CDR2 YYEKEE (reference sequence). Here the CDR3 reads CASSLVVRVMNTEAFF. Written as DNA, the CDR3 is TGTGCCAGCAGCTTGGTGGTGAGAGTCATGAACACTGAAGCTTTCTTT.

The CDR3 DNA follows: TGTGCCAGCAGCCCCGACGGATACTTCTATGGCTACACCTTC. Its translation: CASSPDGYFYGYTF. The chain joins TRBV7-9 to TRBJ1-2; no definite D call. The CDR3 is 14 amino acids. Germline V gene sequence: CDR1 SEHNR, CDR2 FQNEAQ (reference sequence). The ends were cut back, 5 bases at V and 4 bases at J, with 14 bases in the middle.

The chain has TRBV4-1 and TRBJ2-7, with a tentative D call TRBD2 (6 bases). The V and J ends lost 3 bases and 2 bases respectively, with 17 bases between them. In germline, CDR1 is MGHRA, CDR2 YSYEKL. CDR3 length: 16 amino acids. The CDR3 sequence: CASSHGEAGPTYEQYF. CDR3 bases: TGCGCCAGCAGCCACGGGGAGGCAGGCCCGACCTACGAGCAGTACTTC.

The chain combines TRBV10-3 with TRBJ2-5; 7 bases fit TRBD1. V was pared by 5 bases and J by 4 bases, with 4 bases of the junction left unmatched. The CDR3 runs to 13 residues. In germline, CDR1 is ENHRY, CDR2 SYGVKD. The CDR3 loop reads CAISLTGRETQYF. The CDR3 DNA sequence: TGTGCCATCAGTCTGACAGGGCGAGAGACCCAGTACTTC.

Only a few counts were recorded for this clonotype. The V call is TRBV12-3 or TRBV12-4, the J call TRBJ1-3; D uncertain. V was clipped by 6 bases and J by 4 bases, with 13 bases between them. The CDR3 length is 14 residues. The chain's CDR3 is CASSRVASGNTIYF. The CDR3 DNA sequence: TGTGCCAGCAGCCGAGTGGCGTCAGGAAACACCATATATTTT.

This chain joins TRBV11-2 and TRBJ1-2, with D unclear. V was cut by 5 bases and J by 4 bases, with 14 bases left in between. This CDR3 region has 14 residues. Germline V lookup: CDR1 SGHAT, CDR2 FQNNGV. The DNA of the CDR3 is TGTGCCAGCAGCCCACCTTCGGTGGGCTATGGCTACACCTTC. It is translated as CASSPPSVGYGYTF.

As concerns this clonotype: The junction differs from germline at one of its ends, possibly a read error. The V call is TRBV15, the J call TRBJ1-5, with a weak D call TRBD1 (5 bases). Germline V gives CDR1 LNHNV, CDR2 YYDKDF (reference sequence). This CDR3 has 16 amino acids. As DNA, the CDR3 is TGTGCCAGCAGCTCAGGGCCAGGGTTTGGAGGTCAGCCCCAGCATTTT. Its translation: CASSSGPGFGGQPQHF.

This clonotype was detected ten times or more. The genes are TRBV10-3 and TRBJ2-7; 10 bases match TRBD2. J was trimmed by 6 bases and V by 5 bases; bases with no gene match: 7. This CDR3 has 14 amino acids. Germline loops: CDR1 ENHRY, CDR2 SYGVKD. CDR3 region: CAISLAGVTAEQYF. DNA for the CDR3: TGTGCCATCAGTCTAGCGGGGGTCACTGCCGAGCAGTACTTC.

Remarks on this clonotype: This may be a read error, as it is one base from a much larger clone. The CDR3 DNA reads TGTGCCATCAGCGGCGATTCCGAAACCGGGGGGCTGTTTTTT. It is translated as CAISGDSETGGLFF. The chain is built from TRBV10-3 and TRBJ2-2; perhaps TRBD2 as D (6 bases). The germline CDR1 and CDR2 sequences are ENHRY and SYGVKD. The CDR3 covers 14 residues.

V gene TRBV10-3 combines with J gene TRBJ1-2; D unresolved. V lost 6 bases to trimming and J lost 2 bases, with 16 bases between them. Germline V lookup: CDR1 ENHRY, CDR2 SYGVKD. This CDR3 spans 15 amino acids. CDR3 nucleotide sequence: TGTGCCATCAGACCAGAGCCTAGCTCCAACTATGGCTACACCTTC. This gives the protein CAIRPEPSSNYGYTF.

This clonotype was detected ten times or more. The genes are TRBV29-1 and TRBJ1-5; 8 positions match TRBD1. This CDR3 is 14 amino acids long. Germline V gene sequence: CDR1 SQVTM, CDR2 ANQGSEA. V lost 6 bases, J lost 9 bases, and 13 bases stayed unmatched. CDR3 nucleotides: TGCAGCGTCCAAACCGGGACAGGCAGTGGGCCCCAGCATTTT. This encodes CSVQTGTGSGPQHF.

This clonotype was detected ten times or more. The rearrangement joins TRBV2 to TRBJ2-7; 8 positions match TRBD1. Trimming took 3 bases from V and 6 from J; bases not matched to a gene: 1. The CDR3 extends over 12 amino acids. CDR1 and CDR2 from the germline V gene are SNHLY and FYNNEI. CDR3 protein: CASSDRGREQYF. CDR3 DNA: TGTGCCAGCAGTGACAGGGGGCGCGAGCAGTACTTC.